The 12 T cell receptor beta chains in this list originate from one sample, sequenced in a study of cytomegalovirus exposure and HLA in healthy donors. Use of 60 Vbeta and 13 Jbeta primers characterized the PCR. Data came from immunoSEQ multiplex PCR; TCRdb stores just in-frame clones and leaves some out. This table holds around 130,000 clones, roughly 72% found once. The sample was PBMCs. The source is a woman in her fifties or sixties in good health and CMV-seronegative.

The chain recombines TRBV7-2 with TRBJ1-1; a possible D gene is TRBD1 (5 bases). V was cut by 5 bases and J by 5 bases, with 27 bases left in between. Germline CDR1 reads SGHTA; CDR2 reads FQGNSA. The CDR3 is 18 amino acids. CDR3 DNA sequence: TGTGCCAGCAGCCCCGGGGACGGGACGGGGGGTTGGTGGACTGAAGCTTTCTTT. Translated: CASSPGDGTGGWWTEAFF.

The rearrangement links TRBV7-2 to TRBJ1-5; 8 bases fit TRBD1. This CDR3 region has 15 residues. Per the germline V gene, CDR1 is SGHTA and CDR2 is FQGNSA. J gave up 7 bases and V 5 bases, and 10 bases lay outside the gene matches. The CDR3 region has the DNA TGTGCCAGCAGCACCCAGACAGGGGTAAGACAGCCCCAGCATTTT. This gives the protein CASSTQTGVRQPQHF.

The chain employs TRBV7-2 and TRBJ2-7; D is perhaps TRBD1 (6 bases). The V gene's germline CDR1 is SGHTA and CDR2 FQGNSA. V shed 5 bases and J shed 6 bases, with 17 bases lying between them. The CDR3 loop spans 14 amino acids. CDR3 sequence reads: CASSPTILRGEQYF. The DNA for the CDR3 is TGTGCCAGCAGCCCTACTATACTCAGGGGCGAGCAGTACTTC.

The V and J genes are TRBV6-5 and TRBJ2-3, with D possibly matching TRBD2 (6 bases). The CDR3 loop spans 13 amino acids. CDR1 is MNHEY and CDR2 is SVGAGI in the germline V gene. Here the CDR3 DNA reads TGTGCGACTAGAGGATCTGGAACAGATACGCAGTATTTT. Encoded protein: CATRGSGTDTQYF.

In this sample, this clone turned up once. The chain links TRBV21-1 to TRBJ1-1; the table gives TRBD1 as D, unverified against the DNA. TRBV21-1 is described as a pseudogene. This CDR3 spans 21 amino acids. The CDR3 nucleotides read TGTGCCAGCAGCAAAGAATCCAGGACAGGGGCGAGTGGCCCCCCAAACACTGAAGCTTTCTTT. It translates to CASSKESRTGASGPPNTEAFF.

The chain recombines TRBV19 with TRBJ1-1; D is unresolved. The CDR3 loop spans 14 amino acids. V shed 3 bases and J shed 1 base, with 9 bases lying between them. Germline assignment: CDR1 LNHDA and CDR2 SQIVND (reference sequence). The CDR3 sequence: CASSIGRENTEAFF. CDR3 DNA: TGTGCCAGTAGTATCGGACGGGAGAACACTGAAGCTTTCTTT.

The rearrangement joins TRBV30 to TRBJ2-2; D not certain. V lost 0 bases to trimming and J lost 7 bases, with 18 bases between them. Germline V gives CDR1 GTSNPN, CDR2 SVGIG (reference sequence). The CDR3 covers 16 residues. The CDR3 region has the DNA TGTGCCTGGAGTGTACGACTTGGATACAAGCACGGGGAGCTGTTTTTT. Translating gives CAWSVRLGYKHGELFF.

This clone has only one observation. The chain carries TRBV11-3 and TRBJ1-1; no firm D call. The V end lost 5 bases, the J end lost 3 bases, and 13 bases lay between the germline ends. This CDR3 is 14 amino acids long. Germline values: CDR1 SGHNT, CDR2 YENEEA. The chain's CDR3 is CASSTSADHTEAFF. The DNA of the CDR3 is TGTGCCAGCAGCACCTCGGCGGATCACACTGAAGCTTTCTTT.

V gene TRBV28 combines with J gene TRBJ2-7; D gene unclear. Trimming removed 2 bases from V and 4 bases from J, with 6 bases in between. CDR3 length: 12 residues. CDR1 is MDHEN, CDR2 SYDVKM, per germline. CDR3 region: CASSLGRYEQYF. The CDR3, as DNA: TGTGCCAGCAGTTTAGGTCGGTACGAGCAGTACTTC.

V usage is TRBV5-4 and J usage is TRBJ2-4, with D possibly TRBD1 on 6 matching bases. The V gene lost 1 base and the J gene lost 3 bases, with 8 bases spanning the gap. This CDR3 is 14 amino acids long. Germline V gene data show CDR1 as SGHNT and CDR2 as YYREEE (reference sequence). This CDR3 reads CASSLTGYKNIQYF. The CDR3 coding sequence is TGTGCCAGCAGCTTGACAGGGTACAAAAACATTCAGTACTTC.

The rearrangement uses TRBV9 and TRBJ2-7, with TRBD2 matching 7 bases. The CDR3 loop spans 15 amino acids. Germline V lookup: CDR1 SGDLS, CDR2 YYNGEE. The J segment lost 2 bases and the V segment lost 4 bases, leaving 9 bases of the junction unmatched. The CDR3 DNA reads TGTGCCAGCAGCCGCACGGGGGGAGGTCCCTACGAGCAGTACTTC. It yields the protein CASSRTGGGPYEQYF.

The chain has TRBV5-1 and TRBJ2-2; D is perhaps TRBD1 (6 bases). From germline, CDR1 is SGHRS and CDR2 YFSETQ. The CDR3 has 14 residues. V dropped 4 bases and J dropped 1 base, with 8 bases sitting between them. CDR3 coding DNA: TGCGCCAGCAGCGCGACAGGGAACACCGGGGAGCTGTTTTTT. Translated, it gives CASSATGNTGELFF.